This TCR beta chain was recovered during a study of T cells in Graves' hyperthyroidism and ophthalmopathy. For the study at large: Peripheral blood samples were taken at initial diagnosis, prior to any treatment. Regarding the study as a whole: From stable hyperthyroidism, ophthalmopathy was set apart by a 13 V-J model.

The CDR3 extends over 12 amino acids. Germline CDR1 MDHEN, CDR2 SYDVKM. V was shortened by 4 bases and J by 3 bases, with 7 bases between the two germline ends. This clonotype showed up many times. The antigen is undetermined. Clinical symptoms, serum thyroxine and TRAb, thyroid ultrasound and orbital computed tomography were used for the diagnoses. This sample holds PBMCs from under 11 ml fresh peripheral blood. From RNA transcripts, TCR beta CDR3 regions were amplified. Initially, a first-round RT-PCR of the TCR CDR3 employed the HTBI primer set. A single record per CDR3 protein comes from TCRdb applying MiXCR to the multiplex PCR reads. The table records about 340,000 distinct CDR3 sequences, roughly 20% of them present only once.

Sequencing was carried out using blood. The rearrangement joins TRBV28 to TRBJ2-7; maybe TRBD1 (5 bases). The source is a woman in her forties or fifties with Graves' hyperthyroidism. CDR3 protein: CASSSTVYEQYF. CDR3 sequence (DNA): TGTGCCAGCAGTTCGACAGTCTACGAGCAGTACTTC.